These T cell receptor beta chains were read from a single sample in a study of blood T cell repertoires in COVID-19. Sequenced by immunoSEQ multiplex PCR; TCRdb stores in-frame clones only, minus some. Of about 140,000 clones listed, about four fifths are singletons. Sequencing input: peripheral blood. The source of these receptors is a woman older than 75 in a cohort sampled during active or convalescent COVID-19. The CDR3 runs from the conserved cysteine through the conserved F or W. A D gene is named only where the DNA matches it firmly. Clone size is given for some rows only: seen once, a few or many times, or a class if the clone is expanded.

TRBV28	NA	TRBJ2-6	NA	TGTGCCAGCAATTTCGGAGGGTCTGGGGCCAACGTCCTGACTTTC	CASNFGGSGANVLTF
TRBV13	few	TRBJ1-2	NA	TGTGCCAGCAGCTTATTACAGGCCGGCTATGGCTACACCTTC	CASSLLQAGYGYTF
TRBV5-1	NA	TRBJ2-1	TRBD2	TGCGCCAGCAGCCTAGGGACTAGCGGGGGCCATGAGCAGTTCTTC	CASSLGTSGGHEQFF
TRBV9	NA	TRBJ2-2	NA	TGTGCCAGCAGCGTAGATCCCGGAGAGGGGGGGACCGGGGAGCTGTTTTTT	CASSVDPGEGGTGELFF
TRBV4-3	NA	TRBJ2-5	TRBD2	TGCGCCAGCAGCCAAGAAGGACTAGCGACAGAGACCCAGTACTTC	CASSQEGLATETQYF
TRBV5-1	NA	TRBJ2-7	TRBD1	TGCGCCAGCAGCAGCAGGGACAGGGTAGGCGAGCAGTACTTC	CASSSRDRVGEQYF
TRBV28	NA	TRBJ1-2	NA	TGTGCCAGCAGTTTTCGTCGGGGTATATTAACAAACTATGGCTACACCTTC	CASSFRRGILTNYGYTF
TRBV5-1	NA	TRBJ2-5	TRBD2	TGCGCCAGCAGCTTGGCGCGGGGGGGCTTTTCTTCCCCACAAGAGACCCAGTACTTC	CASSLARGGFSSPQETQYF
TRBV3-1/TRBV3-2	NA	TRBJ1-2	NA	TGTGCCAGCAGCCTAAGGTCCCGGGGCTATGGCTACACCTTC	CASSLRSRGYGYTF
TRBV19	NA	TRBJ1-1	NA	TGTGCCAGTAGTATTCCGGCAGGGCGGAACACTGAAGCTTTCTTT	CASSIPAGRNTEAFF
TRBV4-1	few	TRBJ1-5	NA	TGCGCCAGCAGCCAGCAGGGAAGTCAGCCCCAGCATTTT	CASSQQGSQPQHF
TRBV27	once	TRBJ2-2	TRBD1	TGTGCCAGCAGTTCACAGGGGGCTAGCGGGGAGCTGTTTTTT	CASSSQGASGELFF
TRBV7-2	NA	TRBJ1-2	TRBD1	TGTGCCAGCAGCTTCAGGGGGCTGACTAACTATGGCTACACCTTC	CASSFRGLTNYGYTF
TRBV29-1	NA	TRBJ2-5	TRBD1	TGCAGCGTTTATGGGGCAGGGGGAGAGACCCAGTACTTC	CSVYGAGGETQYF
TRBV19	NA	TRBJ2-7	TRBD2	TGTGCCAGTAGTATAGGGGCTAGCGGCTCCTACGAGCAGTACTTC	CASSIGASGSYEQYF
TRBV24-1	once	TRBJ2-2	NA	TGTGCCACCAGTGACGCAGGCCAGAACACCGGGGAGCTGTTTTTT	CATSDAGQNTGELFF
TRBV7-2	NA	TRBJ1-3	TRBD1	TGTGCCAGCAGCAACAGGGGGGCGGGAAACACCATATATTTT	CASSNRGAGNTIYF
TRBV24-1	once	TRBJ2-5	NA	TGTGCCACCAGTGATACGGTTTGGGAGACCCAGTACTTC	CATSDTVWETQYF
TRBV7-2	NA	TRBJ1-4	TRBD1	TGTGCCAGCAGGCCCCCGGGACAGATTAATGAAAAACTGTTTTTT	CASRPPGQINEKLFF
TRBV5-4	NA	TRBJ2-2	TRBD1	TGTGCCAGCAGCCCCTCCGGGACAGCTACCGGGGAGCTGTTTTTT	CASSPSGTATGELFF
TRBV9	NA	TRBJ2-5	TRBD1	TGTGCCAGCAGCCCACCTGGGACAGTTGGAGAGACCCAGTACTTC	CASSPPGTVGETQYF
TRBV7-9	NA	TRBJ1-6	NA	TGTGCCAGCAGCTTAGTTTCAGGGGTTTCACCCCTCCACTTT	CASSLVSGVSPLHF
TRBV6-5	NA	TRBJ1-2	NA	TGTGCCAGCAGTCCTGGAGCGAGTGGCTACACCTTC	CASSPGASGYTF
TRBV7-2	NA	TRBJ1-1	NA	TGTGCCAGCAGCTTGACAGGTTACACTGAAGCTTTCTTT	CASSLTGYTEAFF
TRBV7-9	few	TRBJ2-2	TRBD2	TGTGCCAGCAGCGATAGCGGGGGGGCCCCCGGGGAGCTGTTTTTT	CASSDSGGAPGELFF
TRBV19	NA	TRBJ2-2	TRBD1	TGTGCCAGCCGTAAGAACCGGCTAACAGGGGGTGGGACCGGGGAGCTGTTTTTT	CASRKNRLTGGGTGELFF
TRBV5-1	once	TRBJ2-7	TRBD1	TGCGCCAGCAGCTTGGGAGGACAGGGCTCCTACGAGCAGTACTTC	CASSLGGQGSYEQYF
TRBV5-1	NA	TRBJ2-5	NA	TGCGCCAGCAGCCCCGCTTCGGGTGTAGAGACCCAGTACTTC	CASSPASGVETQYF
TRBV6-5	NA	TRBJ1-2	NA	TGTGCCAGCAGTTACTGGGAGGGACCAAACTATGGCTACACCTTC	CASSYWEGPNYGYTF
TRBV28	NA	TRBJ1-2	NA	TGTGCCAGCATTGGGACTACGGGGGGCTACACCTTC	CASIGTTGGYTF
TRBV3-1/TRBV3-2	NA	TRBJ1-1	TRBD1	TGTGCCAGCAGCCAAGATCAGGGGGCAGACACTGAAGCTTTCTTT	CASSQDQGADTEAFF
TRBV19	few	TRBJ1-1	NA	TGTGCCAGTAGTAGTCAACAGAACACTGAAGCTTTCTTT	CASSSQQNTEAFF
TRBV4-1	NA	TRBJ1-4	NA	TGCGCCAGCAGCCGGGGCTCAACTAATGAAAAACTGTTTTTT	CASSRGSTNEKLFF
TRBV7-3	NA	TRBJ2-7	TRBD2	TGTGCCAGCAGCTTAGCGGGGGGTTCCTACGAGCAGTACTTC	CASSLAGGSYEQYF
TRBV5-5	NA	TRBJ1-5	TRBD1	TGTGCCAGCAGCGATACAGGGGGTCCTTATCAGCCCCAGCATTTT	CASSDTGGPYQPQHF
TRBV19	NA	TRBJ2-2	NA	TGTGCCAGTAGTTCGGCGGGGCGGACCGGGGAGCTGTTTTTT	CASSSAGRTGELFF
TRBV7-9	NA	TRBJ2-5	NA	TGTGCCAGCAGCTTAGGGCTAGGGGGAGAGACCCAGTACTTC	CASSLGLGGETQYF
TRBV14	NA	TRBJ2-1	NA	TGTGCCAGCAGCCAGCAGGGGTACAATGAGCAGTTCTTC	CASSQQGYNEQFF
TRBV12-3/TRBV12-4	NA	TRBJ2-5	NA	TGTGCCAGCAGTTCTTTTCAAGAGACCCAGTACTTC	CASSSFQETQYF
TRBV3-1/TRBV3-2	NA	TRBJ2-3	TRBD2	TGTGCCAGCAGCCACTTTAGCGGGGGGGGCACAGATACGCAGTATTTT	CASSHFSGGGTDTQYF
TRBV5-6	NA	TRBJ2-5	TRBD1	TGTGCCAGCAGCCGACAGGGGGATAGGGAGACCCAGTACTTC	CASSRQGDRETQYF